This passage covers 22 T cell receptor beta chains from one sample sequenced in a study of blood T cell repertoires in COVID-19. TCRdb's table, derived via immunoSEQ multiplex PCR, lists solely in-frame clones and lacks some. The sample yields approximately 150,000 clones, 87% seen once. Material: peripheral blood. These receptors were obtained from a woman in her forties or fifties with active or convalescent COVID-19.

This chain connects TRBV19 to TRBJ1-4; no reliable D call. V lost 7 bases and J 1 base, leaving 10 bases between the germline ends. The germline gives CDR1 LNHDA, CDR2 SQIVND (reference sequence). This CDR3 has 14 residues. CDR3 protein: CASTNRGTNEKLFF. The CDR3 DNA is TGTGCCAGTACCAACCGGGGAACTAATGAAAAACTGTTTTTT.

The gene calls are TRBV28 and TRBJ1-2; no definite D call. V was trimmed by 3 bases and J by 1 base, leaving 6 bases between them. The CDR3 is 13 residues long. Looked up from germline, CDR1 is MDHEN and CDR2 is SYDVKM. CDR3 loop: CASSFPVNYGYTF. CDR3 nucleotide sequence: TGTGCCAGCAGTTTCCCAGTTAACTATGGCTACACCTTC.

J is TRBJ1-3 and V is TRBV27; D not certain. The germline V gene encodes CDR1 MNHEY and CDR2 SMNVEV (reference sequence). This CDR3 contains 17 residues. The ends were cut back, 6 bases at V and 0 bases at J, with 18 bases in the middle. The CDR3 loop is CASRSLLPPSSGNTIYF. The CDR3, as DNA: TGTGCCAGCAGGTCATTACTTCCACCGAGCTCTGGAAACACCATATATTTT.

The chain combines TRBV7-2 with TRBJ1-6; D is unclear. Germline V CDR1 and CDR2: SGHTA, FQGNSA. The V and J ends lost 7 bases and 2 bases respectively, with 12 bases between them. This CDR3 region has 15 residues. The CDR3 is CASTRREAYNSPLHF. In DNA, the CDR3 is TGTGCCAGCACCAGGAGGGAGGCCTATAATTCACCCCTCCACTTT.

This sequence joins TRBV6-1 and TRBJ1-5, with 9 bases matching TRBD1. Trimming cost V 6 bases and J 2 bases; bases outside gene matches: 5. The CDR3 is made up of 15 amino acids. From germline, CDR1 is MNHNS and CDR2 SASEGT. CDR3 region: CASSQGQGGNQPQHF. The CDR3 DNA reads TGTGCCAGCAGCCAGGGACAGGGAGGCAATCAGCCCCAGCATTTT.

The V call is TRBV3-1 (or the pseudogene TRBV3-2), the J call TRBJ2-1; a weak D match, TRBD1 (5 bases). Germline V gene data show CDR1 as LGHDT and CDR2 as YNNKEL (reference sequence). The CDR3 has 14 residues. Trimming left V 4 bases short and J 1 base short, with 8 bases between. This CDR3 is CASSPSGSYNEQFF. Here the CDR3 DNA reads TGTGCCAGCAGCCCTTCAGGGTCCTACAATGAGCAGTTCTTC.

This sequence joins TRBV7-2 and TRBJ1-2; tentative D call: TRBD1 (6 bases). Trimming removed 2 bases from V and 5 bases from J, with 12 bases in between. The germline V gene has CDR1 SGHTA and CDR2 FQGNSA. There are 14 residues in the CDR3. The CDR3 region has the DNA TGTGCCAGCAGCTTAACGGGGGGCGAGTATGGCTACACCTTC. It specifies CASSLTGGEYGYTF.

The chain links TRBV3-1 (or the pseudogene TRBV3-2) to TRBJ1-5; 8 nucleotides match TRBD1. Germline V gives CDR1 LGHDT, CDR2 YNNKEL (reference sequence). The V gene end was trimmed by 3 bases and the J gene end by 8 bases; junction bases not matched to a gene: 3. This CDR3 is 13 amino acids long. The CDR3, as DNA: TGTGCCAGCAGCCAGGGACAGGTAAAGCCCCAGCATTTT. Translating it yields CASSQGQVKPQHF.

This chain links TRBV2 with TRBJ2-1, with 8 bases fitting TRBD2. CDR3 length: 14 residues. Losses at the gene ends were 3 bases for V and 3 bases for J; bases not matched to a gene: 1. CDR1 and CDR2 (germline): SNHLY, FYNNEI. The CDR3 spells CASSDSGNYNEQFF. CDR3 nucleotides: TGTGCCAGCAGTGATAGCGGGAACTACAATGAGCAGTTCTTC.

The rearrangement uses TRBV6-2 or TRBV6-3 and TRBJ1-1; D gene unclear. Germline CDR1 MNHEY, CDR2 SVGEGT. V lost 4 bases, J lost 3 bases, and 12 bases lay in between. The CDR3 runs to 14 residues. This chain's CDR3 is CASSFPGMDTEAFF. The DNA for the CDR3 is TGTGCCAGCAGTTTCCCGGGGATGGACACTGAAGCTTTCTTT.

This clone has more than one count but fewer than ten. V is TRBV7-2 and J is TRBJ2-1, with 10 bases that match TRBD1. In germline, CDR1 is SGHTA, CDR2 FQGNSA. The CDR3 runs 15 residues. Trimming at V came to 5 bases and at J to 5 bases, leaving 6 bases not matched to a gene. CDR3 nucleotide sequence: TGTGCCAGCAGCCGCCCGACAGGGGGCAACAATGAGCAGTTCTTC. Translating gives CASSRPTGGNNEQFF.

As DNA, the CDR3 is TGTGCCAGCAGTGAAGTCAATGGCTACACCTTC. Translated, it gives CASSEVNGYTF. The chain combines TRBV6-1 with TRBJ1-2; D remains unclear. The CDR3 covers 11 residues. V was shortened by 1 base and J by 6 bases, with 3 bases between the two germline ends. Germline V CDR1 and CDR2: MNHNS, SASEGT.

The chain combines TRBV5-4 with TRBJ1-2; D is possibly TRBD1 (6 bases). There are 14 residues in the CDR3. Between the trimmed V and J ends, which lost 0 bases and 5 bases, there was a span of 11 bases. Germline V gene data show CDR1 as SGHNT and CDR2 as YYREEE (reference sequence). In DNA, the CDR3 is TGTGCCAGCAGCTTGGAGGGGGAAGAATATGGCTACACCTTC. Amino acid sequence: CASSLEGEEYGYTF. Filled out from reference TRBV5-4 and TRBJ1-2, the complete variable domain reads ETGVTQSPTHLIKTRGQQVTLRCSSQSGHNTVSWYQQALGQGPQFIFQYYREEENGRGNFPPRFSGLQFPNYSSELNVNALELDDSALYLCASSLEGEEYGYTFGSGTRLTVV.

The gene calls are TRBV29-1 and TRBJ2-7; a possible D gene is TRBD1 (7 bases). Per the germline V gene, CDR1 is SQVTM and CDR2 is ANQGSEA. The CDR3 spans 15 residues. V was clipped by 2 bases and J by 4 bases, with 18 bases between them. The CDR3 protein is CSVESLGGQKYEQYF. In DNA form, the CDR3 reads TGCAGCGTTGAAAGTTTGGGGGGACAGAAATACGAGCAGTACTTC.

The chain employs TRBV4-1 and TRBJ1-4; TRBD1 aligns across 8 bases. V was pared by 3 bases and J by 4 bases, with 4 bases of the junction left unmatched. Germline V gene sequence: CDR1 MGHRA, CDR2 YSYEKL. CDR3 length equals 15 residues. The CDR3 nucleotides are TGCGCCAGCAGCCACCCGGGACAGGTTAATGAAAAACTGTTTTTT. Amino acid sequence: CASSHPGQVNEKLFF.

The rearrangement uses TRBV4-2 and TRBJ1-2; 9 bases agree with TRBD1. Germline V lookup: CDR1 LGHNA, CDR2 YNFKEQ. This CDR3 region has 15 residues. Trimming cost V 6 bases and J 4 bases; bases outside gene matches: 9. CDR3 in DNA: TGTGCCAGCAGTTTTAGCCGGGACAGGGCCTATGGCTACACCTTC. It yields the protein CASSFSRDRAYGYTF.

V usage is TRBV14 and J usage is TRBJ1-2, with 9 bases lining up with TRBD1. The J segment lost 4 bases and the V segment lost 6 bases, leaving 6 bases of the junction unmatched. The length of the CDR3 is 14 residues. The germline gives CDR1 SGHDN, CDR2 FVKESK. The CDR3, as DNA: TGTGCCAGCAGGCCCTTGGACAGGGGCTATGGCTACACCTTC. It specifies CASRPLDRGYGYTF.

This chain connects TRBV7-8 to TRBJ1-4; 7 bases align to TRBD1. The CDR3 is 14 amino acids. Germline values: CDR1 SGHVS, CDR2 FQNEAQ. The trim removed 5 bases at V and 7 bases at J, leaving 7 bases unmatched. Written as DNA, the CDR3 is TGTGCCAGCAGCCTAGGGACAGTGGGTGAAAAACTGTTTTTT. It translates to CASSLGTVGEKLFF.

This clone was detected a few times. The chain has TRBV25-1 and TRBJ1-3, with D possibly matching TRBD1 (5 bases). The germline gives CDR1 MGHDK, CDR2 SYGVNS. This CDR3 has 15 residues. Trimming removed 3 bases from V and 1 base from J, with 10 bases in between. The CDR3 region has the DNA TGTGCCAGCAGTGACCTCTCAGGGTCTGGAAACACCATATATTTT. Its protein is CASSDLSGSGNTIYF. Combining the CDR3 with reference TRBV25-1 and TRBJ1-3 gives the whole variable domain EADIYQTPRYLVIGTGKKITLECSQTMGHDKMYWYQQDPGMELHLIHYSYGVNSTEKGDLSSESTVSRIRTEHFPLTLESARPSHTSQYLCASSDLSGSGNTIYFGEGSWLTVV.

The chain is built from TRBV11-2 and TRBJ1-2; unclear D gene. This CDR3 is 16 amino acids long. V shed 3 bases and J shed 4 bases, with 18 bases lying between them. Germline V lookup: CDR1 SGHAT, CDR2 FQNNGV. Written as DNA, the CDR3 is TGTGCCAGCAGCTTTTCCCCGGGGATGGCTCTCTATGGCTACACCTTC. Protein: CASSFSPGMALYGYTF. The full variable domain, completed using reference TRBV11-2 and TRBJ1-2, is EAGVAQSPRYKIIEKRQSVAFWCNPISGHATLYWYQQILGQGPKLLIQFQNNGVVDDSQLPKDRFSAERLKGVDSTLKIQPAKLEDSAVYLCASSFSPGMALYGYTFGSGTRLTVV.

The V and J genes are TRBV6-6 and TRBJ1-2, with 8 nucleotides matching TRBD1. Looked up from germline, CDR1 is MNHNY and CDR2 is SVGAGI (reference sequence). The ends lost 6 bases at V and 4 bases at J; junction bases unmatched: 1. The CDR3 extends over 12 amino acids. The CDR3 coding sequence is TGTGCCAGCAGCGGACAGGGCTATGGCTACACCTTC. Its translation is CASSGQGYGYTF.

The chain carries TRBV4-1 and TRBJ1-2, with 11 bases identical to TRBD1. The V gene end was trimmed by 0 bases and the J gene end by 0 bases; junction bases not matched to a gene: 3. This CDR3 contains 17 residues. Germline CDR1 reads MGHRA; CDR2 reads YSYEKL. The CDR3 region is CASSQEGGQGANYGYTF. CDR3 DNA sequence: TGCGCCAGCAGCCAAGAAGGGGGACAGGGGGCTAACTATGGCTACACCTTC.